This T cell receptor beta chain was sequenced for a study of OX40 agonist ivuxolimab in advanced cancers. Study details: Dose-escalation patients had hepatocellular carcinoma, melanoma, renal cell or head and neck cancer. Three patients, one with hepatocellular carcinoma and two with cutaneous melanoma, achieved partial responses.

CDR1 is GTSNPN and CDR2 is SVGIG in the germline V gene (reference sequence). The CDR3 extends over 16 amino acids. V dropped 1 base and J dropped 5; count of bases not matched to a gene: 6. This clone was seen just once. Any history of autoimmune disease or systemic immunosuppression disqualified patients. Libraries were prepared by immunoSEQ multiplex PCR; TCRdb keeps only in-frame clonotypes and omits some of them. The sample holds roughly 56,000 clones; more than 75% are singletons and the top ten take 4.5% to 5.5%. The sequencing here drew on CD4+ or CD8+ T cells sorted from blood, taken in a trial of the OX40 agonist ivuxolimab. The TCR sequence derives from an adult with an advanced solid tumor such as melanoma, head and neck, liver or kidney cancer. The V gene is TRBV30, the J gene TRBJ2-1, with 12 bases lining up with TRBD2. The CDR3 reads CAWSGGTSGFDNEQFF. The CDR3 nucleotides read TGTGCCTGGAGTGGCGGGACTAGCGGGTTTGACAATGAGCAGTTCTTC.